This record covers a single T cell receptor beta chain. The antigen is not known. The data stem from a study of T cell responses to AZD1222 COVID-19 vaccine. For the study at large: Researchers grouped second doses given at about 4 or about 12 weeks into one pool.

General observations from the study: Repertoires in all cases were sampled only once the peak T cell response had passed. Regions 160-218 and 743-854 dominated among vaccine-associated CD4 TCRs spanning spike.

The method was immunoSEQ multiplex PCR; TCRdb's version includes in-frame clones alone and lacks a portion of them. The sample holds tens of thousands of clones, 90% seen once. The TCR sequence derives from an adult in good health. The material sequenced was peripheral blood, taken on day 0 of AZD1222 vaccination.

CDR3 in amino acids: CASRGSETQYF. CDR3 coding DNA: TGCGCCAGCAGGGGTTCGGAGACCCAGTACTTC. J is TRBJ2-5 and V is TRBV5-1, with unresolved D. The CDR3 extends over 11 amino acids. V lost 5 bases and J lost 5, with 7 bases in between. From germline, CDR1 is SGHRS and CDR2 YFSETQ. The variable domain in full, completed from reference TRBV5-1 and TRBJ2-5, reads KAGVTQTPRYLIKTRGQQVTLSCSPISGHRSVSWYQQTPGQGLQFLFEYFSETQRNKGNFPGRFSGRQFSNSRSEMNVSTLELGDSALYLCASRGSETQYFGPGTRLLVL.